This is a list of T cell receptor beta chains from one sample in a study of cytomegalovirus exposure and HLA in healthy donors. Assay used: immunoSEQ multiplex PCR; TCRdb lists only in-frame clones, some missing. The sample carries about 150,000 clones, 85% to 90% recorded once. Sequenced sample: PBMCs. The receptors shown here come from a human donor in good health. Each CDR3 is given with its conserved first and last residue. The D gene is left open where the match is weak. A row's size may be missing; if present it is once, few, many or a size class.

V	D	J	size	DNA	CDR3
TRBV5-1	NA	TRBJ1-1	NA	TGCGCCAGCAGCTTGGCCGGCAACACAGGGAACACTGAAGCTTTCTTT	CASSLAGNTGNTEAFF
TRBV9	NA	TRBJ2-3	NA	TGTGCCAGCAGCGTAGGTTCCCAGATCCATCAAGACACAGATACGCAGTATTTT	CASSVGSQIHQDTDTQYF
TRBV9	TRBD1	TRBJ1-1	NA	TGTGCCAGCAGCGCGACAGGGGAAGCGGCTGAAGCTTTCTTT	CASSATGEAAEAFF
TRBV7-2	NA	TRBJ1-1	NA	TGTGCCAGCAGCCGTAGGGAGGAGCCTGAAGCTTTCTTT	CASSRREEPEAFF
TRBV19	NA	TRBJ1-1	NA	TGTGCCAGTAGCCCCGGGGTCACTGAAGCTTTCTTT	CASSPGVTEAFF
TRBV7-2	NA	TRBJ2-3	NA	TGTGCCAGCAGCTTTCGGCGATTAGGGGCAGATACGCAGTATTTT	CASSFRRLGADTQYF
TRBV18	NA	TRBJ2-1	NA	TGTGCCAGCTCACCTCAGGGGCTCCACAATGAGCAGTTCTTC	CASSPQGLHNEQFF
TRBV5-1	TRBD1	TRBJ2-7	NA	TGCGCCAGCAGCTCCGGGACAGGGGACTACGAGCAGTACTTC	CASSSGTGDYEQYF
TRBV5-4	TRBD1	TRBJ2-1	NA	TGTGCCAGCAGCGCCCGACGACAGGGGATATACAATGAGCAGTTCTTC	CASSARRQGIYNEQFF
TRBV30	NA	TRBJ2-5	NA	TGTGCTTGGACAGGGAGGGCCCAAGAGACCCAGTACTTC	CAWTGRAQETQYF
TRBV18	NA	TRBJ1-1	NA	TGTGCCAGTCACTCTGGCACTGAAGCTTTCTTT	CASHSGTEAFF
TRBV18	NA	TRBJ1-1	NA	TGTGCCAGCTCACGTTCGCCCGGACAGATGAACACTGAAGCTTTCTTT	CASSRSPGQMNTEAFF
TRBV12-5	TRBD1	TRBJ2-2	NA	TGTGCTAGTGGTTCCCCGACAGGGAAGGACACCGGGGAGCTGTTTTTT	CASGSPTGKDTGELFF
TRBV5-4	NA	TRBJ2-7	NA	TGTGCCAGCAGCTCACCTCCCGGGAGCGTCGAGCAGTACTTC	CASSSPPGSVEQYF
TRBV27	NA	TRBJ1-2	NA	TGTGCCAGCAGTTTAGCAGGGGTTGCTAACTATGGCTACACCTTC	CASSLAGVANYGYTF
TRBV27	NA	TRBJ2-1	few	TGTGCCAGCAGCTCCTGGTCCGGGGGGCAGTTCTTC	CASSSWSGGQFF
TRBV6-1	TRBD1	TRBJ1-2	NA	TGTGCAGCCCGAGACAGGGGGCTAAATGGCTACACCTTC	CAARDRGLNGYTF
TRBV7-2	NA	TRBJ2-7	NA	TGTGCCAGCAGCTCGAGGACAGCGAGCTCCTACGAGCAGTACTTC	CASSSRTASSYEQYF
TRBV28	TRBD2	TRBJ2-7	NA	TGTGCCAGCAGTCCCCCGGGACTAGCGGGCGCCTACGAGCAGTACTTC	CASSPPGLAGAYEQYF
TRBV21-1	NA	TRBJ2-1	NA	TGTGCCAGCAGCAAAGTAGGACGGAGGGTTGAGTGGGTACGTGAGCAGTTCTTC	CASSKVGRRVEWVREQFF
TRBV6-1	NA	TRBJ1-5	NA	TGTGCCAGCAGTCCGAGGGAGGGCAATCAGCCCCAGCATTTT	CASSPREGNQPQHF
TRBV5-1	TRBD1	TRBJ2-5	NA	TGCGCCAGCAGCCCGCGACAGGGGGTAAAAGAGACCCAGTACTTC	CASSPRQGVKETQYF